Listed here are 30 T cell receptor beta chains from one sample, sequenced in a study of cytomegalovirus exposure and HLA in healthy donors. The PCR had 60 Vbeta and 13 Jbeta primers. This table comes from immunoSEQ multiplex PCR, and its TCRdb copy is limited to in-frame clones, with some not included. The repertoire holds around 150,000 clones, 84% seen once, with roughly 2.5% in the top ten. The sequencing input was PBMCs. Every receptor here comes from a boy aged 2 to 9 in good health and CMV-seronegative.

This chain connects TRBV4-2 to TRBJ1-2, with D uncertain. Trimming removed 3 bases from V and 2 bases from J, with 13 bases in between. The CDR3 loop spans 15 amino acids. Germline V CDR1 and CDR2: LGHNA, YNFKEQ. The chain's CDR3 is CASSQERSRNYGYTF. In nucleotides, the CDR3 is TGTGCCAGCAGCCAGGAACGGAGCAGAAACTATGGCTACACCTTC.

CDR3 nucleotides: TGTGCCACCAGCAGAGATCTCATTGGTCTAGCGGGAGGAAACCGGATCAATGAGCAGTTCTTC. Its translation: CATSRDLIGLAGGNRINEQFF. The chain carries TRBV15 and TRBJ2-1; 11 bases agree with TRBD2. The length of the CDR3 is 21 residues. Germline V gives CDR1 LNHNV, CDR2 YYDKDF (reference sequence). Losses at the gene ends were 0 bases for V and 6 bases for J; bases not matched to a gene: 19.

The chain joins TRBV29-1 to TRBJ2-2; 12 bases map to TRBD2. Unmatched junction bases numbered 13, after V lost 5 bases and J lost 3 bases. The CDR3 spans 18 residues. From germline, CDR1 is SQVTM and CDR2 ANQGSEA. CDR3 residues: CSVLASGRALRDTGELFF. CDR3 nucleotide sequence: TGCAGCGTTCTAGCTAGCGGGAGGGCCTTACGGGACACCGGGGAGCTGTTTTTT.

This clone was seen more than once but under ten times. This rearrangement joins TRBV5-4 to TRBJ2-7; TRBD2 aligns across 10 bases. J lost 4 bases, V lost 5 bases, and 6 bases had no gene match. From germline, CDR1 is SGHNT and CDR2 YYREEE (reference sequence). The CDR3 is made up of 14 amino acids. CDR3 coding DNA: TGTGCCAGCAGTCATAGCGGGAGGTTGTACGAGCAGTACTTC. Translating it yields CASSHSGRLYEQYF.

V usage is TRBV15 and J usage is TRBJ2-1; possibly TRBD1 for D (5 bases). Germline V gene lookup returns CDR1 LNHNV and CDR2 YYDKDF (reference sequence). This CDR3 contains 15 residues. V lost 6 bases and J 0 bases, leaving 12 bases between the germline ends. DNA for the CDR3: TGTGCCACCAGTGGACACCTGAGCTCCTACAATGAGCAGTTCTTC. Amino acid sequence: CATSGHLSSYNEQFF.

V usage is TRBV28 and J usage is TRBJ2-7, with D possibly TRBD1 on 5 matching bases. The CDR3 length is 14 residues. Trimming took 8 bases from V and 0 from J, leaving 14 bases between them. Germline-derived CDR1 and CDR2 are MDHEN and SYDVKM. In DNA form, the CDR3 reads TGTGCCAGCCAAGGGCTAAGGGGCTCCTACGAGCAGTACTTC. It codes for CASQGLRGSYEQYF.

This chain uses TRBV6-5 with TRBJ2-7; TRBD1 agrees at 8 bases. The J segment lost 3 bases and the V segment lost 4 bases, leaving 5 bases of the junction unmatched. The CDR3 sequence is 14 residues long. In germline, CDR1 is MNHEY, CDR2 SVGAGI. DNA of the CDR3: TGTGCCAGCAGTTCGCGGACAGGGAACTACGAGCAGTACTTC. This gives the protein CASSSRTGNYEQYF.

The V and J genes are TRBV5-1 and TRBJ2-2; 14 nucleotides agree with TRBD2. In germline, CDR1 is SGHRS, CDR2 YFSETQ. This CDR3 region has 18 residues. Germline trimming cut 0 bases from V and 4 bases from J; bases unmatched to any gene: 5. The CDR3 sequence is CASSLGLAGGLITGELFF. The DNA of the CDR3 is TGCGCCAGCAGCTTGGGACTAGCGGGGGGGCTGATCACCGGGGAGCTGTTTTTT. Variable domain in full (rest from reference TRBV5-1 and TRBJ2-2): KAGVTQTPRYLIKTRGQQVTLSCSPISGHRSVSWYQQTPGQGLQFLFEYFSETQRNKGNFPGRFSGRQFSNSRSEMNVSTLELGDSALYLCASSLGLAGGLITGELFFGEGSRLTVL.

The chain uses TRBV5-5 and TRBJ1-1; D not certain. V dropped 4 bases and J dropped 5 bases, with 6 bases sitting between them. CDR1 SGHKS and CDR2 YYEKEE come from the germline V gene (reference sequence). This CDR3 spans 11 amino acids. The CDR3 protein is CASSLRTEAFF. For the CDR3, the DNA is TGTGCCAGCAGCCTACGGACTGAAGCTTTCTTT. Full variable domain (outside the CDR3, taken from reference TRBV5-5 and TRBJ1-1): DAGVTQSPTHLIKTRGQQVTLRCSPISGHKSVSWYQQVLGQGPQFIFQYYEKEERGRGNFPDRFSARQFPNYSSELNVNALLLGDSALYLCASSLRTEAFFGQGTRLTVV.

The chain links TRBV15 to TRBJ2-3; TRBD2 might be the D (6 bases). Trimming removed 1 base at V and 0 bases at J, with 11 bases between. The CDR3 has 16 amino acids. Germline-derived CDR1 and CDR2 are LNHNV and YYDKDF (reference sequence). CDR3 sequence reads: CATSRVGGTSTDTQYF. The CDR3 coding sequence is TGTGCCACCAGCAGAGTAGGCGGGACTAGCACAGATACGCAGTATTTT.

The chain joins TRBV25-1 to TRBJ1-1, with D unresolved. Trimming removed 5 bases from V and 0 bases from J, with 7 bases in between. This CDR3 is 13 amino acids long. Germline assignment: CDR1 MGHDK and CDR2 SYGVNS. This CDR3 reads CASSSGMNTEAFF. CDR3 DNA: TGTGCCAGCAGTTCGGGGATGAACACTGAAGCTTTCTTT.

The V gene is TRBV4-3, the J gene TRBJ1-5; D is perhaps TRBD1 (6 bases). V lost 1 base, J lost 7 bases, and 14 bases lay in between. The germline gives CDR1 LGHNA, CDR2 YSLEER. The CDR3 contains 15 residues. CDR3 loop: CASSQGVFTGQPQHF. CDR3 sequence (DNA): TGCGCCAGCAGCCAAGGGGTCTTTACAGGGCAGCCCCAGCATTTT.

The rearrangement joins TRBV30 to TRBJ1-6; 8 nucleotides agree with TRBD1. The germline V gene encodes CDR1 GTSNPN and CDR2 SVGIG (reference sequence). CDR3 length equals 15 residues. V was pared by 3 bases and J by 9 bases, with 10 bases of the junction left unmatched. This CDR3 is CAWSVRTGLTSPLHF. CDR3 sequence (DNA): TGTGCCTGGAGCGTCCGGACAGGGCTTACTTCACCCCTCCACTTT.

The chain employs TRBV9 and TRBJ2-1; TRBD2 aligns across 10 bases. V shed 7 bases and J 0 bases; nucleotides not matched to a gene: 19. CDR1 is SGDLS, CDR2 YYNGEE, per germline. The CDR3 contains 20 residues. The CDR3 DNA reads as TGTGCCAGCGGCAACACAGCGGGAGGGAGAATCTCCAGCTCCTACAATGAGCAGTTCTTC. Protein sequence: CASGNTAGGRISSSYNEQFF.

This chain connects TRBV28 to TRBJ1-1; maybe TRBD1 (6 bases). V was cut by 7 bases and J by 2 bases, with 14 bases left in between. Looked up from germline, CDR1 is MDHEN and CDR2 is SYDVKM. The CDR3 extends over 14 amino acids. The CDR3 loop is CASKRGRGNTEAFF. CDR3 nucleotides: TGTGCCAGCAAGCGGGGCAGGGGAAACACTGAAGCTTTCTTT.

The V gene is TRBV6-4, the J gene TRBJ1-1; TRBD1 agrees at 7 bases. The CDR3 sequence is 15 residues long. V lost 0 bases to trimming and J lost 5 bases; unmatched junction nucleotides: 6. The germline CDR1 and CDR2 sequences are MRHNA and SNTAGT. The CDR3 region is CASSDSFPGGTEAFF. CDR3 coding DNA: TGTGCCAGCAGTGACTCTTTTCCAGGGGGAACTGAAGCTTTCTTT.

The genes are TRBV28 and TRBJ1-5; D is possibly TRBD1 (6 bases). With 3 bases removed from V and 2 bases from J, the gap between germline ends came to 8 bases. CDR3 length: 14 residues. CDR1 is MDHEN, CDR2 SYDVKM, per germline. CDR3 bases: TGTGCCAGCAGTTTCCGACAGGGCAATCAGCCCCAGCATTTT. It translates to CASSFRQGNQPQHF.

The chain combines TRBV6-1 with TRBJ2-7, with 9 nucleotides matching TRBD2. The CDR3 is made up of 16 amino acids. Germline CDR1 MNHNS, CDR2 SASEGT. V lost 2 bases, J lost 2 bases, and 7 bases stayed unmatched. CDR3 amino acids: CASSETRGLAAYEQYF. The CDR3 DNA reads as TGTGCCAGCAGTGAAACGCGGGGACTAGCAGCCTACGAGCAGTACTTC.

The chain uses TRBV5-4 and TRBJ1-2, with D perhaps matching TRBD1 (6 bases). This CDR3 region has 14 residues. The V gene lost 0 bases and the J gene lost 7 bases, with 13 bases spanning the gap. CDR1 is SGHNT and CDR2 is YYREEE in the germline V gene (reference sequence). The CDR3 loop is CASSLGGRVVGYTF. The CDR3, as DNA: TGTGCCAGCAGCTTGGGGGGGCGCGTCGTTGGCTACACCTTC.

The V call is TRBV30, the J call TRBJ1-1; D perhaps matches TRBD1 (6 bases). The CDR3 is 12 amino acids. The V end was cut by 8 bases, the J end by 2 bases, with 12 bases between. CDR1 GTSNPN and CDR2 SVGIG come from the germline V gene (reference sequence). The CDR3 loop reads CAGGGRNTEAFF. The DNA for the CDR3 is TGTGCCGGGGGGGGGCGAAACACTGAAGCTTTCTTT.

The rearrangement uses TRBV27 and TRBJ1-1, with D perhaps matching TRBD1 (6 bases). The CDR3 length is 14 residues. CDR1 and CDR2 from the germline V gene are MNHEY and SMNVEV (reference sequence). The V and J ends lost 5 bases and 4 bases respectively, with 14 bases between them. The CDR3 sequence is CASSGTQQSTEAFF. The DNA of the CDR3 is TGTGCCAGCAGTGGGACACAGCAATCCACTGAAGCTTTCTTT.

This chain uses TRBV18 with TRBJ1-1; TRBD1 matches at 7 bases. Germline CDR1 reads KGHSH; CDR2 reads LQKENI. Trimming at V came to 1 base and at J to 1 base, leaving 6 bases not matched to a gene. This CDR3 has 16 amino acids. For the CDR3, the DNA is TGTGCCAGCTCACCACTCTCACGACAGGGGAACACTGAAGCTTTCTTT. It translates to CASSPLSRQGNTEAFF.

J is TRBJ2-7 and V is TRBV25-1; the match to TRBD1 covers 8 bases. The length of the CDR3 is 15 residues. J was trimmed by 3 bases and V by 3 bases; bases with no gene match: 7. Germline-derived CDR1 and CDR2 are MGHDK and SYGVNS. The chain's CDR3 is CASSDQTGVSYEQYF. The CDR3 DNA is TGTGCCAGCAGTGATCAGACAGGGGTTAGCTACGAGCAGTACTTC.

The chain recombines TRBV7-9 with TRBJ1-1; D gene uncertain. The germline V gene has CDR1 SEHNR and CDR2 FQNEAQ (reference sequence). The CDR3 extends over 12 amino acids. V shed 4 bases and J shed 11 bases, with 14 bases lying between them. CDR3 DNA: TGTGCCAGCAGCTCCACAGAGAATGTGGCTTTCTTT. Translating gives CASSSTENVAFF.

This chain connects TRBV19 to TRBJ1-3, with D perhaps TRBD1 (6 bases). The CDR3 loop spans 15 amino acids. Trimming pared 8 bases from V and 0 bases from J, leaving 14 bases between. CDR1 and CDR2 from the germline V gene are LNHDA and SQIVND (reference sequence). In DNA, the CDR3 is TGTGCCAGTTACGGACAGCCGAGCTCTGGAAACACCATATATTTT. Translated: CASYGQPSSGNTIYF.

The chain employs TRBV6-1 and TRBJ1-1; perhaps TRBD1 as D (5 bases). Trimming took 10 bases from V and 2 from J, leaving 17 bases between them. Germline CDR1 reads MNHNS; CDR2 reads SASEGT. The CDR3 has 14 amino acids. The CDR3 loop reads CAINGWGTNTEAFF. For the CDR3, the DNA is TGTGCCATTAACGGATGGGGCACTAACACTGAAGCTTTCTTT.

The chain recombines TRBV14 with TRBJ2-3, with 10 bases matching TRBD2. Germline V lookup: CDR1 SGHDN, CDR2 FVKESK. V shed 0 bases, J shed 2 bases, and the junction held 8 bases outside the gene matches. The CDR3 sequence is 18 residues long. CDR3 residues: CASSQDPSGSKSTDTQYF. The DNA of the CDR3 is TGTGCCAGCAGCCAAGATCCTAGCGGGAGTAAGTCCACAGATACGCAGTATTTT. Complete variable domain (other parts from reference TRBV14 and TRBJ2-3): EAGVTQFPSHSVIEKGQTVTLRCDPISGHDNLYWYRRVMGKEIKFLLHFVKESKQDESGMPNNRFLAERTGGTYSTLKVQPAELEDSGVYFCASSQDPSGSKSTDTQYFGPGTRLTVL.

The CDR3 DNA reads TGTGCCAGCTCACCACGCGGGGCGGGCGTGTCACCCCTCCACTTT. Translated, it gives CASSPRGAGVSPLHF. The rearrangement joins TRBV18 to TRBJ1-6; possible D gene TRBD1, 5 bases. This CDR3 is 15 amino acids long. Germline assignment: CDR1 KGHSH and CDR2 LQKENI. The ends were cut back, 1 base at V and 10 bases at J, with 14 bases in the middle.

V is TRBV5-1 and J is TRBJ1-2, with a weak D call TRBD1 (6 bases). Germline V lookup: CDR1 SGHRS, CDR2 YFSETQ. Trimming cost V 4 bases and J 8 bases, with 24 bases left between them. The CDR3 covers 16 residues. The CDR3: CASSRQSGPGAIGYTF. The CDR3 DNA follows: TGCGCCAGCAGCAGACAATCGGGGCCAGGGGCGATAGGCTACACCTTC.

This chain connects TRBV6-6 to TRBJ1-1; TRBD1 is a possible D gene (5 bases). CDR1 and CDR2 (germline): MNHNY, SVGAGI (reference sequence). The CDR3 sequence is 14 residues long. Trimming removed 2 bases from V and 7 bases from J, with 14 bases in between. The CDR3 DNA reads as TGTGCCAGCAGTTACCATCTGAGCGGGGGTGAAGCTTTCTTT. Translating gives CASSYHLSGGEAFF.